The 14 T cell receptor beta chains below were found in one sample sequenced in a study of blood T cell repertoires in COVID-19. The method was immunoSEQ multiplex PCR; TCRdb's version includes in-frame clones alone and lacks a portion of them. The sample consists of roughly 390,000 clones, approximately 87% of them appearing once. Sequencing used peripheral blood. These TCRs come from a woman younger than 45 with COVID-19, enrolled during active disease.

V is TRBV19 and J is TRBJ1-1, with D uncertain. Trimming cost V 9 bases and J 4 bases, with 15 bases left between them. There are 13 residues in the CDR3. CDR1 LNHDA and CDR2 SQIVND come from the germline V gene (reference sequence). The CDR3 loop is CASGARASTEAFF. The CDR3 region has the DNA TGTGCCAGCGGAGCGCGAGCGAGCACTGAAGCTTTCTTT.

V and J are TRBV3-1 (or the pseudogene TRBV3-2) and TRBJ2-5, with TRBD2 matching over 8 bases. J lost 5 bases, V lost 4 bases, and 9 bases had no gene match. Germline values: CDR1 LGHDT, CDR2 YNNKEL (reference sequence). The CDR3 spans 15 residues. CDR3 region: CASSPLAAPGETQYF. The CDR3 nucleotides are TGTGCCAGCAGCCCACTAGCGGCGCCGGGGGAGACCCAGTACTTC.

This chain links TRBV30 with TRBJ2-5; 8 bases match TRBD1. There are 14 residues in the CDR3. The V gene's germline CDR1 is GTSNPN and CDR2 SVGIG (reference sequence). The ends lost 5 bases at V and 1 base at J; junction bases unmatched: 6. CDR3 in DNA: TGTGCCTGGGTGGGGGACAGGCTCCAAGAGACCCAGTACTTC. Amino acids: CAWVGDRLQETQYF.

The rearrangement joins TRBV5-1 to TRBJ2-3; maybe TRBD1 (5 bases). CDR1 is SGHRS and CDR2 is YFSETQ in the germline V gene. This CDR3 comprises 18 residues. V was trimmed by 4 bases and J by 5 bases, leaving 26 bases between them. CDR3 sequence (DNA): TGCGCCAGCAGCCCCGATAGGGCAGGGTGGTTCTCCGGAGATACGCAGTATTTT. Residues: CASSPDRAGWFSGDTQYF.

The chain employs TRBV30 and TRBJ2-4; 9 bases agree with TRBD1. CDR1 and CDR2 from the germline V gene are GTSNPN and SVGIG (reference sequence). V lost 4 bases to trimming and J lost 6 bases; unmatched junction nucleotides: 4. The CDR3 spans 13 residues. The CDR3 DNA reads TGTGCCTGGACGACAGGGGGAGGAAACATTCAGTACTTC. This gives the protein CAWTTGGGNIQYF.

This chain connects TRBV30 to TRBJ1-1; no reliable D call. The CDR3 runs 13 residues. Germline V gives CDR1 GTSNPN, CDR2 SVGIG (reference sequence). Trimming cost V 2 bases and J 0 bases, with 7 bases left between them. In DNA, the CDR3 is TGTGCCTGGAGTCTAACAGTGAACACTGAAGCTTTCTTT. Protein sequence: CAWSLTVNTEAFF.

Here the CDR3 reads CASSYYASGSADTQYF. In DNA form, the CDR3 reads TGTGCCAGCAGTTACTACGCTAGCGGGAGTGCAGATACGCAGTATTTT. The chain employs TRBV6-5 and TRBJ2-3; 10 bases map to TRBD2. J was trimmed by 4 bases and V by 1 base; bases with no gene match: 5. This CDR3 spans 16 amino acids. Per germline, CDR1 MNHEY and CDR2 SVGAGI.

This chain connects TRBV6-5 to TRBJ2-7; 8 bases are shared with TRBD2. This CDR3 comprises 15 residues. J was trimmed by 3 bases and V by 6 bases; bases with no gene match: 10. In germline, CDR1 is MNHEY, CDR2 SVGAGI. The CDR3, as DNA: TGTGCCAGCAGCCTCTTAGCGGGGAGAGGCTACGAGCAGTACTTC. Encoded protein: CASSLLAGRGYEQYF.

Comment on this clone: Different DNA sequences within this sample yield the same CDR3. The CDR3 protein is CASSLGQGNSPLHF. The DNA of the CDR3 is TGCGCCAGCAGCTTGGGACAGGGAAATTCACCCCTCCACTTT. This sequence joins TRBV5-1 and TRBJ1-6; 7 bases are shared with TRBD1. This CDR3 comprises 14 residues. Germline loops: CDR1 SGHRS, CDR2 YFSETQ. The J segment lost 7 bases and the V segment lost 0 bases, leaving 1 base of the junction unmatched.

This chain joins TRBV5-1 and TRBJ1-4; 9 nucleotides align to TRBD1. The V gene end was trimmed by 2 bases and the J gene end by 7 bases; junction bases not matched to a gene: 3. Germline-derived CDR1 and CDR2 are SGHRS and YFSETQ. The CDR3 covers 14 residues. The CDR3 coding sequence is TGCGCCAGCAGCTTAGGACAGGGGAGTGAAAAACTGTTTTTT. Protein: CASSLGQGSEKLFF. Filled out from reference TRBV5-1 and TRBJ1-4, the complete variable domain reads KAGVTQTPRYLIKTRGQQVTLSCSPISGHRSVSWYQQTPGQGLQFLFEYFSETQRNKGNFPGRFSGRQFSNSRSEMNVSTLELGDSALYLCASSLGQGSEKLFFGSGTQLSVL.

This clone was detected once. This chain joins TRBV11-2 and TRBJ2-5; D possibly corresponds to TRBD2 (6 bases). This CDR3 comprises 14 residues. V lost 1 base and J 9 bases, leaving 15 bases between the germline ends. CDR1 is SGHAT and CDR2 is FQNNGV in the germline V gene. In DNA, the CDR3 is TGTGCCAGCAGCTTAGTTGAGCGGGTTGGGGCCCAGTACTTC. Protein product: CASSLVERVGAQYF.

This clone was recorded a few times. The chain is built from TRBV14 and TRBJ2-7, with D perhaps matching TRBD1 (6 bases). CDR1 SGHDN and CDR2 FVKESK come from the germline V gene. V lost 0 bases and J 5 bases, leaving 17 bases between the germline ends. This CDR3 comprises 16 residues. The CDR3 coding sequence is TGTGCCAGCAGCCAAGATAATATGGGACACCGGAACGAGCAGTACTTC. Protein sequence: CASSQDNMGHRNEQYF.

This chain links TRBV7-9 with TRBJ2-5, with 8 bases identical to TRBD1. V lost 1 base and J lost 4; bases outside the gene matches: 5. Germline values: CDR1 SEHNR, CDR2 FQNEAQ (reference sequence). The CDR3 covers 15 residues. The CDR3 nucleotides are TGTGCCAGCAGCTTAGTCGGACAGGGACGAGAGACCCAGTACTTC. Translating it yields CASSLVGQGRETQYF. The full variable domain, with the rest looked up from reference TRBV7-9 and TRBJ2-5, is DTGVSQNPRHKITKRGQNVTFRCDPISEHNRLYWYRQTLGQGPEFLTYFQNEAQLEKSRLLSDRFSAERPKGSFSTLEIQRTEQGDSAMYLCASSLVGQGRETQYFGPGTRLLVL.

DNA for the CDR3: TGTGCCAGCAGCTTAAAACTGGGACTAGCGGAGCCCACAGATACGCAGTATTTT. This codes for CASSLKLGLAEPTDTQYF. This sequence joins TRBV7-9 and TRBJ2-3, with TRBD2 matching over 11 bases. V was clipped by 2 bases and J by 2 bases; unmatched bases: 9. Germline V gene sequence: CDR1 SEHNR, CDR2 FQNEAQ (reference sequence). This CDR3 contains 18 residues. The full variable domain, in which reference TRBV7-9 and TRBJ2-3 provide the parts outside the CDR3, is DTGVSQNPRHKITKRGQNVTFRCDPISEHNRLYWYRQTLGQGPEFLTYFQNEAQLEKSRLLSDRFSAERPKGSFSTLEIQRTEQGDSAMYLCASSLKLGLAEPTDTQYFGPGTRLTVL.